This T cell receptor beta chain comes out of a study of CD8+CD57+ T cells in acquired aplastic anemia. Study context: DNA recovered from sorted CD4+ and CD8+ cells had a mean of approximately 3.2 ug.

Flow cytometry had shown expanded CD8+CD57+ cells in the patients chosen for sequencing. Every patient presented with severe acquired aplastic anemia. Trimming at V came to 6 bases and at J to 2 bases, leaving 9 bases not matched to a gene. Germline V gene lookup returns CDR1 SEHNR and CDR2 FQNEAQ (reference sequence). This CDR3 region has 15 residues. For CDR3 and TCR beta VDJ profiling, genomic DNA was the template used. One entry per CDR3 protein results from TCRdb running MiXCR on the reads. The repertoire has approximately 200,000 distinct CDR3 sequences, under 55% of them found once; the top ten carry approximately 20%.

The chain is built from TRBV7-9 and TRBJ2-7; the match to TRBD1 covers 8 bases. The clonotype originates from a human donor with aplastic anemia. The sample was sorted CD4+, CD8+, or CD8+CD57+ T cells (not recorded which) from PBMCs. The CDR3 nucleotides read TGTGCCAGCAGTCCAGGGACAGGCTTAACCTACGAGCAGTACTTC. Translating gives CASSPGTGLTYEQYF.